The 26 T cell receptor beta chains presented below share a single source sample, sequenced in a study of molecular identifiers for immune sequencing clone quantification. TCRdb itself ran the PCR reads through MiXCR, one entry per CDR3 protein. The sample carries some 91,000 distinct CDR3 sequences, roughly 26% recorded once. The sequencing sample was made of naive CD8+ T cells from blood, with Jurkat cell RNA spiked in. This sample's subset: FACS-sorted CD8+CD4-CCR7+CD45RA+ naive T cells. The source is a human donor in good health. Some libraries in this study had Jurkat cell RNA spiked in.

The sample holds a few counts of this clonotype. The chain joins TRBV30 to TRBJ2-7, with D uncertain. The CDR3 runs to 13 residues. V shed 0 bases and J shed 5 bases, with 11 bases lying between them. The V gene's germline CDR1 is GTSNPN and CDR2 SVGIG (reference sequence). The CDR3 is CAWSVLGANEQYF. The CDR3 nucleotides are TGTGCCTGGAGTGTCCTTGGAGCGAACGAGCAGTACTTC. The full variable domain, in which reference TRBV30 and TRBJ2-7 provide the parts outside the CDR3, is SQTIHQWPATLVQPVGSPLSLECTVEGTSNPNLYWYRQAAGRGLQLLFYSVGIGQISSEVPQNLSASRPQDRQFILSSKKLLLSDSGFYLCAWSVLGANEQYFGPGTRLTVT.

This clonotype was found a few times. The chain is built from TRBV7-9 and TRBJ2-7; D may be TRBD1 or TRBD2 (5 bases each). With 6 bases removed from V and 1 base from J, the gap between germline ends came to 19 bases. Germline assignment: CDR1 SEHNR and CDR2 FQNEAQ (reference sequence). The CDR3 contains 16 residues. The CDR3 loop reads CASSQIPGTVSYEQYF. The CDR3 region has the DNA TGTGCCAGCAGTCAGATCCCCGGGACGGTATCCTACGAGCAGTACTTC.

In its sample, this clonotype was seen many times. The chain joins TRBV19 to TRBJ1-1; maybe TRBD1 (5 bases). The CDR3 contains 15 residues. Per germline, CDR1 LNHDA and CDR2 SQIVND (reference sequence). Trimming cost V 5 bases and J 4 bases, with 17 bases left between them. CDR3 sequence reads: CASSPYYGGGTEAFF. CDR3 DNA sequence: TGTGCCAGTAGTCCATATTACGGCGGGGGCACTGAAGCTTTCTTT.

In its sample, this clonotype was seen many times. Here the CDR3 DNA reads TGTGCCAGCAGTGGGACAGGGGACCACGAGCAGTACTTC. It specifies CASSGTGDHEQYF. The V gene is TRBV27, the J gene TRBJ2-7; 10 nucleotides match TRBD1. The J segment lost 5 bases and the V segment lost 5 bases, leaving 3 bases of the junction unmatched. The CDR3 has 13 amino acids. Germline lookup yields CDR1 MNHEY and CDR2 SMNVEV (reference sequence).

As concerns this clonotype: One end of the junction fails to match germline, which may point to a read error. The chain joins TRBV2 to TRBJ2-1; D not certain. The CDR3 is 14 residues long. Germline loops: CDR1 SNHLY, CDR2 FYNNEI. The CDR3 coding sequence is TGTGCCAGCAGTGACACGAAACTCTACAATGAGCAGCTCTTC. Translation: CASSDTKLYNEQLF.

This clonotype appeared many times. J is TRBJ2-3 and V is TRBV12-3 or TRBV12-4; D not certain. Between the trimmed V and J ends, which lost 5 bases and 3 bases, there was a span of 12 bases. The CDR3 consists of 14 residues. The CDR3, as DNA: TGTGCCAGCAGTCCAATCATAGGGACAGATACGCAGTATTTT. This codes for CASSPIIGTDTQYF.

The table lists this clonotype with many counts. The rearrangement links TRBV29-1 to TRBJ2-5; no reliable D call. CDR1 and CDR2 (germline): SQVTM, ANQGSEA. Trimming took 7 bases from V and 5 from J, leaving 8 bases between them. The CDR3 loop spans 10 amino acids. Here the CDR3 reads CSASGETQYF. The CDR3 DNA reads as TGCAGCGCCAGTGGGGAGACCCAGTACTTC.

Concerning this clonotype: Its ends do not fully match the called genes, so a read error is possible. The gene calls are TRBV12-3 or TRBV12-4 and TRBJ2-1, with 8 bases aligning to TRBD2. CDR3 length: 16 residues. The DNA for the CDR3 is TGTGCCGGCAGTCCCGGGGGGGTGAGGAATGAGGATGAGCAGTTCTTC. Its translation: CAGSPGGVRNEDEQFF.

As to this clonotype: An end of the junction does not agree with germline; a read error may underlie this. This sequence joins TRBV7-9 and TRBJ2-2, with TRBD2 matching 11 bases. The CDR3 runs to 16 residues. CDR1 is SEHNR and CDR2 is FQNEAQ in the germline V gene (reference sequence). CDR3 residues: CAGSFLAGGLTGELFF. For the CDR3, the DNA is TGTGCCGGCAGCTTTCTAGCGGGGGGCCTCACCGGGGAGCTGTTTTTT.

In regard to this clonotype: Its ends do not fully match the called genes, so a read error is possible. V and J are TRBV13 and TRBJ2-7, with D perhaps TRBD1 or TRBD2 (5 bases each). CDR3 length: 13 amino acids. Germline assignment: CDR1 PRHDT and CDR2 FYEKMQ (reference sequence). The CDR3 DNA reads TGTGCCAACAGCTTTCGAGGGGCTGGGGAGCAGTACTTC. It codes for CANSFRGAGEQYF.

This clonotype was counted at least ten times. Mismatch with germline at one junction end may stem from a read error. The CDR3 DNA reads TGTGCCAGCAGCGAACCCCACGTCTTC. It codes for CASSEPHVF. The chain is built from TRBV7-9 and TRBJ2-7; D remains ambiguous. Germline V gene data show CDR1 as SEHNR and CDR2 as FQNEAQ (reference sequence). There are 9 residues in the CDR3.

By proportion, this clonotype is medium-sized (0.01 to 0.1%). The rearrangement uses TRBV7-2 and TRBJ2-5; D not resolved. CDR3 length: 11 amino acids. Between the trimmed V and J ends, which lost 5 bases and 11 bases, there was a span of 12 bases. CDR1 and CDR2 (germline): SGHTA, FQGNSA. The CDR3 protein is CASSPDRNQYF. The CDR3 region has the DNA TGTGCCAGCAGCCCGGACCGTAATCAGTACTTC.

This clonotype was seen repeatedly, ten times or more. The rearrangement links TRBV20-1 to TRBJ2-7; 7 bases fit TRBD2. V dropped 0 bases and J dropped 5; count of bases not matched to a gene: 16. This CDR3 comprises 17 residues. Germline CDR1 is DFQATT and CDR2 is SNEGSKA (reference sequence). CDR3 in amino acids: CSARDNGAGAPRDEQYF. For the CDR3, the DNA is TGCAGTGCTAGAGATAACGGTGCGGGAGCCCCCAGGGACGAGCAGTACTTC.

In this sample, this clonotype turned up a few times. The chain recombines TRBV27 with TRBJ2-7, with unresolved D. Germline assignment: CDR1 MNHEY and CDR2 SMNVEV (reference sequence). Trimming stripped 0 bases from V and 2 bases from J, with 5 bases between. There are 13 residues in the CDR3. The CDR3 is CASSLSPPYEQYF. In nucleotides, the CDR3 is TGTGCCAGCAGTTTATCTCCCCCCTACGAGCAGTACTTC.

In this sample, this clonotype turned up once. Given a much more abundant clone one base away, this may be a read error. The chain combines TRBV6-6 with TRBJ1-1; perhaps TRBD1 as D (5 bases). V lost 6 bases and J 1 base, leaving 18 bases between the germline ends. This CDR3 region has 16 residues. Germline V gives CDR1 MNHNY, CDR2 SVGAGI (reference sequence). The CDR3 reads CASSLTVGPPNTEAFF. CDR3 nucleotide sequence: TGTGCCAGCAGCCTGACAGTGGGCCCCCCGAACACTGAAGCTTTCTTT.

This clonotype appeared many times. J is TRBJ1-3 and V is TRBV20-1; D remains unclear. The V end lost 4 bases, the J end lost 6 bases, and 7 bases lay between the germline ends. CDR1 DFQATT and CDR2 SNEGSKA come from the germline V gene (reference sequence). The CDR3 covers 11 residues. CDR3 nucleotide sequence: TGCAGTGCTATACTTGTAAACACCATATATTTT. Amino acid sequence: CSAILVNTIYF.

This clonotype was observed a few times. A much bigger clone sits one base away, suggesting this may be a read error. The V and J genes are TRBV11-2 and TRBJ2-4; a possible D gene is TRBD1 (5 bases). The CDR3 is 14 amino acids. Germline assignment: CDR1 SGHAT and CDR2 FQNNGV. CDR3 in amino acids: CARSLAGAKNIQYF. The CDR3 DNA is TGTGCCCGCAGCTTAGCTGGGGCAAAAAACATTCAGTACTTC.

Comment on this clonotype: A single base separates this from a much larger clone, so it may be a read error. The chain links TRBV14 to TRBJ2-3, with 10 bases that match TRBD2. The germline gives CDR1 SGHDN, CDR2 FVKESK. The CDR3 contains 16 residues. V lost 5 bases to trimming and J lost 2 bases; unmatched junction nucleotides: 7. The CDR3 DNA sequence: TGTGCCAGCAGCGAAAGCCTAGCGGGGGTCACAGATACGCAGTATTTT. Protein product: CASSESLAGVTDTQYF.

The table lists this clonotype with many counts. The rearrangement links TRBV7-9 to TRBJ1-1; D unclear. This CDR3 spans 13 amino acids. Trimming stripped 6 bases from V and 13 bases from J, with 21 bases between. The germline V gene encodes CDR1 SEHNR and CDR2 FQNEAQ (reference sequence). Written as DNA, the CDR3 is TGTGCCAGCAGTTCCGGACTTCGTTACCAAGTTTTCTTT. Translating it yields CASSSGLRYQVFF.

This clonotype was detected many times. The chain combines TRBV5-3 with TRBJ2-7, with 9 bases identical to TRBD1. TRBV5-3 is identified as an open reading frame with a role that is uncertain. The CDR3 consists of 15 residues. The trim removed 2 bases at V and 3 bases at J, leaving 6 bases unmatched. The CDR3 protein is CARSFPGTGSYEQYF. The CDR3 DNA follows: TGTGCCAGAAGCTTCCCCGGGACAGGGAGCTACGAGCAGTACTTC.

The V and J genes are TRBV29-1 and TRBJ2-7; the match to TRBD1 covers 7 bases. The CDR3 consists of 12 residues. With 7 bases clipped from V and 5 bases from J, the junction kept 8 bases outside the gene matches. Per germline, CDR1 SQVTM and CDR2 ANQGSEA. CDR3 coding DNA: TGCAGCGCTTCTCAGGGGGAACACGAGCAGTACTTC. Protein sequence: CSASQGEHEQYF.

The CDR3 reads CASSLLGLAGGLFYEQYF. CDR3 DNA sequence: TGTGCCAGCAGCTTATTGGGACTAGCGGGAGGCCTATTCTACGAGCAGTACTTC. The chain has TRBV7-2 and TRBJ2-7, with 15 bases lining up with TRBD2. Germline V CDR1 and CDR2: SGHTA, FQGNSA. V shed 2 bases and J 3 bases; nucleotides not matched to a gene: 8. This CDR3 has 18 residues.

This clonotype has at least ten counts. V and J are TRBV6-5 and TRBJ2-2; D unresolved. CDR3 length: 13 amino acids. Germline CDR1 MNHEY, CDR2 SVGAGI. The ends were cut back, 2 bases at V and 7 bases at J, with 8 bases in the middle. In DNA form, the CDR3 reads TGTGCCAGCAGTTACAGCCGGATCGGGGAGCTGTTTTTT. The encoded protein is CASSYSRIGELFF.

In regard to this clonotype: This sequence may be a read error, since a much larger clone differs from it by one base. This sequence joins TRBV6-2 or TRBV6-3 and TRBJ2-4; D is possibly TRBD2 (5 bases). This CDR3 is 15 amino acids long. Germline V gene lookup returns CDR1 MNHEY and CDR2 SVGEGT. CDR3 sequence: CDSSYFVGAKNIQYF. DNA for the CDR3: TGTGACAGCAGTTATTTCGTGGGAGCGAAAAACATTCAGTACTTC.

The V call is TRBV4-3, the J call TRBJ2-1; 8 bases match TRBD2. CDR3 size: 15 residues. Germline CDR1 reads LGHNA; CDR2 reads YSLEER. The J segment lost 3 bases and the V segment lost 5 bases, leaving 6 bases of the junction unmatched. The CDR3 reads CASSTSGSLYNEQFF. CDR3 DNA: TGCGCCAGCAGCACGAGCGGGAGTCTCTACAATGAGCAGTTCTTC.

The sample holds many counts of this clonotype. V gene TRBV2 combines with J gene TRBJ2-7; no clear D gene. V was shortened by 0 bases and J by 4 bases, with 7 bases between the two germline ends. The CDR3 has 13 residues. The germline V gene has CDR1 SNHLY and CDR2 FYNNEI. The CDR3 here is CASSEAVGYEQYF. The CDR3 DNA is TGTGCCAGCAGTGAAGCAGTCGGATACGAGCAGTACTTC.